The next 5 T cell receptor beta chains were all read from a single sample in a study of blood T cell repertoires in COVID-19. Assay used: immunoSEQ multiplex PCR; TCRdb lists only in-frame clones, some missing. The data contain almost 90,000 clones, roughly 88% of them singletons. Sequenced: peripheral blood. These receptors came from a man between 18 and 35 years old with COVID-19, enrolled during active disease.

This rearrangement joins TRBV7-9 to TRBJ1-2; D not resolved. This CDR3 contains 13 residues. Germline V gene sequence: CDR1 SEHNR, CDR2 FQNEAQ (reference sequence). The V end lost 6 bases, the J end lost 0 bases, and 8 bases lay between the germline ends. The CDR3 DNA reads as TGTGCCAGCAGTCTCGTAGCTAACTATGGCTACACCTTC. This gives the protein CASSLVANYGYTF.

The chain couples TRBV6-2 or TRBV6-3 to TRBJ2-1, with TRBD2 matching 7 bases. Germline-derived CDR1 and CDR2 are MNHEY and SVGEGT. The V segment lost 6 bases and the J segment 3 bases; nucleotides outside the gene matches: 5. The CDR3 spans 14 residues. CDR3 residues: CASSTERDYNEQFF. The CDR3 DNA is TGTGCCAGCAGCACAGAGCGGGACTACAATGAGCAGTTCTTC.

V is TRBV3-1 (or the pseudogene TRBV3-2) and J is TRBJ1-6; D is possibly TRBD1 (5 bases). This CDR3 is 16 amino acids long. CDR1 and CDR2 from the germline V gene are LGHDT and YNNKEL (reference sequence). The V end was cut by 2 bases, the J end by 9 bases, with 17 bases between. DNA of the CDR3: TGTGCCAGCAGCCAAAAATTAGGATCCGGGGGTTCACCCCTCCACTTT. Its protein product is CASSQKLGSGGSPLHF.

The rearrangement joins TRBV20-1 to TRBJ2-6; D unresolved. V was shortened by 3 bases and J by 4 bases, with 10 bases between the two germline ends. CDR3 size: 14 residues. Germline loops: CDR1 DFQATT, CDR2 SNEGSKA (reference sequence). As DNA, the CDR3 is TGCAGTGCTAGTCCAGGTCTCGGGGCCAACGTCCTGACTTTC. Translation: CSASPGLGANVLTF.

The chain carries TRBV28 and TRBJ1-2; 9 bases are a match to TRBD1. The CDR3 sequence is 14 residues long. The germline V gene has CDR1 MDHEN and CDR2 SYDVKM. Trimming cost V 4 bases and J 4 bases; bases outside gene matches: 4. CDR3 sequence reads: CASSSTGGLYGYTF. The CDR3 coding sequence is TGTGCCAGCAGTTCAACAGGGGGCCTCTATGGCTACACCTTC.